The 19 T cell receptor beta chains listed next were all sequenced from one sample in a study of blood T cell repertoires in COVID-19. This table comes from immunoSEQ multiplex PCR, and its TCRdb copy is limited to in-frame clones, with some not included. The sample gives around 160,000 clones, roughly nine tenths of which show up once; roughly 4% is in the top ten. Sequenced input: PBMCs or T cells enriched from blood (not recorded which). The receptors were gathered from a middle-aged woman who had been exposed to COVID-19.

This rearrangement joins TRBV12-3 or TRBV12-4 to TRBJ1-5; no firm D call. Trimming took off 7 bases at V and 3 bases at J, with 10 bases between the two ends. The CDR3 runs 13 residues. The CDR3, as DNA: TGTGCCAGCAACAGACGGGACAATCAGCCCCAGCATTTT. Amino acids: CASNRRDNQPQHF.

The V gene is TRBV4-3, the J gene TRBJ1-2; D is unresolved. The CDR3 runs to 15 residues. Germline V gene lookup returns CDR1 LGHNA and CDR2 YSLEER. V lost 0 bases and J 7 bases, leaving 15 bases between the germline ends. CDR3 loop: CASSQEVRSSVGYTF. The CDR3 DNA sequence: TGCGCCAGCAGCCAAGAAGTCAGGTCGTCGGTTGGCTACACCTTC.

The chain recombines TRBV3-1 (or the pseudogene TRBV3-2) with TRBJ1-2; 8 positions match TRBD1. The CDR3 spans 14 residues. Germline V CDR1 and CDR2: LGHDT, YNNKEL (reference sequence). J was trimmed by 4 bases and V by 1 base; bases with no gene match: 2. The CDR3 coding sequence is TGTGCCAGCAGCCAAGGACAGGGGCCCTATGGCTACACCTTC. Protein sequence: CASSQGQGPYGYTF.

The J gene is TRBJ1-3, the V gene TRBV10-3; D is unresolved. CDR1 is ENHRY, CDR2 SYGVKD, per germline. The V end lost 4 bases, the J end lost 11 bases, and 12 bases lay between the germline ends. This CDR3 has 12 residues. CDR3 DNA: TGTGCCATCAGTGGACGGAGTGACCCCATATATTTT. Residues: CAISGRSDPIYF.

This chain uses TRBV12-5 with TRBJ1-1; 8 bases are a match to TRBD1. This CDR3 spans 15 amino acids. Germline assignment: CDR1 LGHNT and CDR2 FRNRAP. J lost 0 bases, V lost 9 bases, and 9 bases had no gene match. CDR3 protein: CARGETGGVNTEAFF. The CDR3 region has the DNA TGTGCTAGGGGAGAAACAGGGGGGGTGAACACTGAAGCTTTCTTT. Using reference TRBV12-5 and TRBJ1-1 for the parts outside the CDR3, the full variable domain is DARVTQTPRHKVTEMGQEVTMRCQPILGHNTVFWYRQTMMQGLELLAYFRNRAPLDDSGMPKDRFSAEMPDATLATLKIQPSEPRDSAVYFCARGETGGVNTEAFFGQGTRLTVV.

This chain connects TRBV10-1 to TRBJ2-2; D uncertain. The CDR3 length is 13 residues. V was cut by 7 bases and J by 5 bases, with 11 bases left in between. The germline V gene has CDR1 WNHNN and CDR2 SYGVQD (reference sequence). This chain's CDR3 is CASTSRVTGELFF. CDR3 DNA sequence: TGCGCCAGCACCTCACGAGTAACCGGGGAGCTGTTTTTT.

The chain recombines TRBV2 with TRBJ1-1, with 7 positions matching TRBD1. Germline loops: CDR1 SNHLY, CDR2 FYNNEI. The J segment lost 7 bases and the V segment lost 4 bases, leaving 6 bases of the junction unmatched. This CDR3 contains 13 residues. CDR3 DNA: TGTGCCAGCAGTGGGGACAGAAATCTTGAAGCTTTCTTT. It translates to CASSGDRNLEAFF.

The chain has TRBV7-7 and TRBJ2-7; 7 bases line up with TRBD1. Germline lookup yields CDR1 SSHAT and CDR2 FNYEAQ (reference sequence). After removal of 2 bases from V and 4 bases from J, the junction contained 8 bases not matched to a gene. The CDR3 consists of 15 residues. The chain's CDR3 is CASSLRTGQNYEQYF. DNA for the CDR3: TGTGCCAGCAGCTTAAGGACAGGACAAAATTACGAGCAGTACTTC.

The rearrangement links TRBV11-3 to TRBJ2-1, with 9 bases lining up with TRBD2. Germline CDR1 and CDR2: SGHNT and YENEEA. V was clipped by 4 bases and J by 14 bases; unmatched bases: 9. The CDR3 totals 13 residues. CDR3 amino acids: CASSSERGAREFF. The CDR3 coding sequence is TGTGCCAGCAGCTCCGAGCGGGGGGCCCGGGAGTTCTTC.

V usage is TRBV28 and J usage is TRBJ2-5; TRBD1 matches at 9 bases. This CDR3 contains 14 residues. Germline CDR1 and CDR2: MDHEN and SYDVKM. V gave up 3 bases and J gave up 4 bases; unmatched junction bases: 3. This chain's CDR3 is CASSFRTGVETQYF. Written as DNA, the CDR3 is TGTGCCAGCAGTTTCCGGACAGGGGTAGAGACCCAGTACTTC.

The chain employs TRBV3-1 (or the pseudogene TRBV3-2) and TRBJ2-7; D not resolved. CDR1 LGHDT and CDR2 YNNKEL come from the germline V gene (reference sequence). This CDR3 is built from 12 residues. The V end lost 1 base, the J end lost 2 bases, and 3 bases lay between the germline ends. CDR3 DNA sequence: TGTGCCAGCAGCCAAGCTACCTACGAGCAGTACTTC. Protein: CASSQATYEQYF.

V and J are TRBV7-9 and TRBJ2-1; TRBD2 matches at 12 bases. The germline CDR1 and CDR2 sequences are SEHNR and FQNEAQ (reference sequence). V was clipped by 8 bases and J by 0 bases; unmatched bases: 8. This CDR3 region has 17 residues. Here the CDR3 reads CASRRLAGESSYNEQFF. CDR3 sequence (DNA): TGTGCCAGCCGAAGACTAGCGGGAGAAAGCTCCTACAATGAGCAGTTCTTC.

The CDR3 DNA follows: TGTGCCAGCAGCGAAGCTAGCGGGACCTACTCCTACAATGAGCAGTTCTTC. Translating gives CASSEASGTYSYNEQFF. The chain recombines TRBV9 with TRBJ2-1, with 9 bases identical to TRBD2. The CDR3 is 17 residues long. The germline CDR1 and CDR2 sequences are SGDLS and YYNGEE. The ends lost 3 bases at V and 0 bases at J; junction bases unmatched: 7.

V is TRBV7-9 and J is TRBJ1-1; weak D call: TRBD1 (6 bases). Germline assignment: CDR1 SEHNR and CDR2 FQNEAQ (reference sequence). The CDR3 covers 13 residues. V dropped 2 bases and J dropped 6 bases, with 10 bases sitting between them. The CDR3 DNA is TGTGCCAGCAGCTTACGGCGGGGGCCTGAAGCTTTCTTT. This translates into CASSLRRGPEAFF.

The V gene is TRBV6-5, the J gene TRBJ2-1; perhaps TRBD2 as D (5 bases). Trimming took off 4 bases at V and 4 bases at J, with 14 bases between the two ends. The CDR3 loop spans 15 amino acids. Germline CDR1 and CDR2: MNHEY and SVGAGI. The CDR3 sequence: CASSSPGGQYNEQFF. CDR3 bases: TGTGCCAGCAGTTCTCCTGGCGGGCAGTACAATGAGCAGTTCTTC.

The chain employs TRBV5-4 and TRBJ2-1; 9 bases are a match to TRBD2. Looked up from germline, CDR1 is SGHNT and CDR2 is YYREEE (reference sequence). V dropped 7 bases and J dropped 2; count of bases not matched to a gene: 10. The CDR3 totals 16 residues. The CDR3 region is CASLAGDEGPYNEQFF. The CDR3, as DNA: TGTGCCAGCTTAGCGGGAGACGAGGGGCCCTACAATGAGCAGTTCTTC.

The J gene is TRBJ1-1, the V gene TRBV10-3; D remains unclear. This CDR3 region has 13 residues. V gave up 7 bases and J gave up 1 base, with 10 bases separating them. Looked up from germline, CDR1 is ENHRY and CDR2 is SYGVKD. The CDR3 DNA sequence: TGTGCCATCAACTCCGGGTGGAACACTGAAGCTTTCTTT. This gives the protein CAINSGWNTEAFF.

The CDR3 DNA reads TGTGCCAGCAGCCAAGGAGTCCCCTACGAGCAGTACTTC. Translating it yields CASSQGVPYEQYF. The chain employs TRBV3-1 (or the pseudogene TRBV3-2) and TRBJ2-7; D gene ambiguous. The CDR3 length is 13 residues. V gave up 1 base and J gave up 2 bases, with 6 bases separating them. The germline V gene encodes CDR1 LGHDT and CDR2 YNNKEL (reference sequence).

This chain links TRBV7-6 with TRBJ1-6; the D gene is possibly TRBD1 (6 bases). V dropped 5 bases and J dropped 7 bases, with 12 bases sitting between them. The CDR3 spans 14 residues. CDR1 is SGHVS, CDR2 FNYEAQ, per germline. The chain's CDR3 is CASSGTGTNSPLHF. The CDR3 DNA is TGTGCCAGCAGCGGAACAGGGACAAATTCACCCCTCCACTTT.